These 26 T cell receptor beta chains came from one sample sequenced in a study of beta chain features in type 1 diabetes. Every isolated RNA sample was fully reverse transcribed, so sequencing captured expressed TCRB transcripts. Clones were sequenced by immunoSEQ multiplex PCR, and TCRdb holds only the in-frame ones, with some missing. The sample yields roughly 140,000 clones, around 10% seen once. Sequenced material: central memory CD4+ T cells from blood. These receptors came from a man aged 18-30 years in good health.

This clone was counted a few times. The V gene is TRBV7-9, the J gene TRBJ2-2, with unresolved D. V lost 5 bases to trimming and J lost 6 bases, with 7 bases between them. Germline CDR1 reads SEHNR; CDR2 reads FQNEAQ (reference sequence). There are 12 residues in the CDR3. CDR3 sequence reads: CASSLGPGELFF. The CDR3 coding sequence is TGTGCCAGCAGCCTTGGTCCCGGGGAGCTGTTTTTT.

This clone appeared a few times. The CDR3 protein is CASKVAGANSNQPQHF. The CDR3 DNA is TGTGCCAGCAAGGTTGCGGGGGCTAATAGCAATCAGCCCCAGCATTTT. This chain links TRBV7-2 with TRBJ1-5; D may be TRBD1 (6 bases). Per germline, CDR1 SGHTA and CDR2 FQGNSA. Trimming shortened V by 7 bases and J by 0 bases, and 16 bases separated the two germline ends. The CDR3 is 16 residues long.

A few counts support this clone. The gene calls are TRBV5-1 and TRBJ1-3; no clear D. The V end was cut by 5 bases, the J end by 4 bases, with 13 bases between. CDR3 length equals 14 residues. CDR1 and CDR2 (germline): SGHRS, YFSETQ. The CDR3 nucleotides are TGCGCCAGCAGTCGAGGAGAAGGAGGAAACACCATATATTTT. This codes for CASSRGEGGNTIYF.

The CDR3 region is CASSLPGAGDTEAFF. For the CDR3, the DNA is TGTGCCAGCAGTCTCCCGGGGGCGGGAGACACTGAAGCTTTCTTT. The gene calls are TRBV28 and TRBJ1-1, with a tentative D call TRBD1 (6 bases). The ends were cut back, 5 bases at V and 3 bases at J, with 16 bases in the middle. This CDR3 is built from 15 residues. Per the germline V gene, CDR1 is MDHEN and CDR2 is SYDVKM.

This clone has a handful of counts. The rearrangement links TRBV4-2 to TRBJ1-2; D possibly corresponds to TRBD1 (5 bases). This CDR3 region has 14 residues. From germline, CDR1 is LGHNA and CDR2 YNFKEQ. Trimming removed 4 bases from V and 8 bases from J, with 17 bases in between. The CDR3: CASSLSTERYGYTF. The CDR3 bases are TGTGCCAGCAGCCTCTCGACAGAACGGTACGGCTACACCTTC.

This clone came up a few times. The chain employs TRBV29-1 and TRBJ2-3, with D tentatively TRBD2 (7 bases). V was pared by 5 bases and J by 4 bases, with 13 bases between. The CDR3 totals 13 residues. CDR1 and CDR2 from the germline V gene are SQVTM and ANQGSEA. The CDR3 DNA sequence: TGCAGCGTTAATACAGGGAGGGCAGATACGCAGTATTTT. It encodes CSVNTGRADTQYF.

This clone was found once. J is TRBJ2-1 and V is TRBV4-2; D uncertain. CDR3 length: 15 amino acids. V dropped 0 bases and J dropped 0 bases, with 6 bases sitting between them. Germline V gene data show CDR1 as LGHNA and CDR2 as YNFKEQ. In DNA, the CDR3 is TGTGCCAGCAGCCAAGACCCTGGCTCCTACAATGAGCAGTTCTTC. This encodes CASSQDPGSYNEQFF.

V gene TRBV14 combines with J gene TRBJ2-2; D remains unclear. From germline, CDR1 is SGHDN and CDR2 FVKESK. The CDR3 contains 13 residues. The V and J ends lost 6 bases and 4 bases respectively, with 9 bases between them. The CDR3 loop is CASRPLLTGELFF. The CDR3 region has the DNA TGTGCCAGCAGGCCCCTGCTCACCGGGGAGCTGTTTTTT.

V is TRBV30 and J is TRBJ1-1, with no clear D. The CDR3 consists of 11 residues. Trimming removed 2 bases at V and 7 bases at J, with 8 bases between. Germline V gene data show CDR1 as GTSNPN and CDR2 as SVGIG (reference sequence). CDR3 sequence: CAWSRVLEAFF. DNA of the CDR3: TGTGCCTGGAGTAGGGTGCTTGAAGCTTTCTTT.

This clone was observed a few times. The gene calls are TRBV9 and TRBJ2-1; tentatively, D is TRBD1 (5 bases). V lost 4 bases and J 7 bases, leaving 18 bases between the germline ends. Germline loops: CDR1 SGDLS, CDR2 YYNGEE. The CDR3 consists of 15 residues. CDR3 sequence: CASSIDSRSLNEQFF. CDR3 coding DNA: TGTGCCAGCAGCATAGACAGCCGGTCCCTAAATGAGCAGTTCTTC.

This clone turned up a few times. This chain connects TRBV27 to TRBJ2-3, with 7 bases matching TRBD2. V trimming: 4 bases; J trimming: 4 bases; junction bases outside the gene matches: 14. The germline CDR1 and CDR2 sequences are MNHEY and SMNVEV (reference sequence). The CDR3 covers 17 residues. The CDR3 DNA reads as TGTGCCAGCAGTTCCATACGGGGGGTATGGTGGGCAGATACGCAGTATTTT. Translating it yields CASSSIRGVWWADTQYF.

This clone was seen a handful of times. The chain recombines TRBV5-1 with TRBJ2-5; unclear D gene. CDR3 size: 14 residues. Germline lookup yields CDR1 SGHRS and CDR2 YFSETQ. Between the trimmed V and J ends, which lost 1 base and 0 bases, there was a span of 7 bases. Here the CDR3 DNA reads TGCGCCAGCAGCTTGCGTTCGTACCAAGAGACCCAGTACTTC. Encoded protein: CASSLRSYQETQYF.

This clone has a handful of counts. The chain joins TRBV7-2 to TRBJ2-5; D may be TRBD1 (6 bases). With 5 bases removed from V and 4 bases from J, the gap between germline ends came to 14 bases. This CDR3 is 14 amino acids long. CDR1 SGHTA and CDR2 FQGNSA come from the germline V gene. The chain's CDR3 is CASSQQGGRETQYF. The CDR3 DNA reads as TGTGCCAGCAGCCAACAGGGCGGTCGAGAGACCCAGTACTTC.

The rearrangement links TRBV28 to TRBJ2-5, with TRBD1 matching 7 bases. V shed 2 bases, J shed 1 base, and the junction held 7 bases outside the gene matches. This CDR3 has 16 residues. Germline V gene sequence: CDR1 MDHEN, CDR2 SYDVKM. The CDR3 sequence is CASSLIGTGAQETQYF. The CDR3 DNA is TGTGCCAGCAGTTTAATCGGTACAGGGGCCCAAGAGACCCAGTACTTC.

This clone was detected a few times. The rearrangement joins TRBV15 to TRBJ2-1, with 8 bases matching TRBD2. CDR3 length equals 18 residues. The V gene's germline CDR1 is LNHNV and CDR2 YYDKDF (reference sequence). J was trimmed by 0 bases and V by 1 base; bases with no gene match: 8. Written as DNA, the CDR3 is TGTGCCACCAGCAGAGTAGGGTCGAGCGGGGGCTCCTACAATGAGCAGTTCTTC. Translated: CATSRVGSSGGSYNEQFF.

The sample holds a few counts of this clone. J is TRBJ2-3 and V is TRBV5-1; either TRBD1 or TRBD2 may supply D (5 bases each). V dropped 5 bases and J dropped 1 base, with 11 bases sitting between them. This CDR3 comprises 14 residues. In germline, CDR1 is SGHRS, CDR2 YFSETQ. The CDR3 loop reads CASRRDPGTDTQYF. For the CDR3, the DNA is TGCGCCAGCAGGAGGGACCCGGGCACAGATACGCAGTATTTT.

This chain links TRBV4-2 with TRBJ2-1; 7 nucleotides align to TRBD2. Germline loops: CDR1 LGHNA, CDR2 YNFKEQ. The CDR3 consists of 17 residues. The V segment lost 0 bases and the J segment 7 bases; nucleotides outside the gene matches: 12. The CDR3 reads CASSQDISAGNSNEQFF. For the CDR3, the DNA is TGTGCCAGCAGCCAAGATATCTCAGCGGGGAATTCTAATGAGCAGTTCTTC.

This chain links TRBV30 with TRBJ1-2; D gene ambiguous. V lost 0 bases and J lost 6, with 11 bases in between. CDR1 is GTSNPN, CDR2 SVGIG, per germline (reference sequence). The CDR3 has 13 amino acids. The CDR3 DNA is TGTGCCTGGAGTGTACAAGAAGGGAATGGCTACACCTTC. Encoded protein: CAWSVQEGNGYTF.

This rearrangement joins TRBV29-1 to TRBJ2-1; 12 nucleotides align to TRBD1. Germline trimming cut 0 bases from V and 6 bases from J; bases unmatched to any gene: 12. CDR1 SQVTM and CDR2 ANQGSEA come from the germline V gene. This CDR3 has 18 residues. In DNA, the CDR3 is TGCAGCGTTGAAGATCCGAGAGGGACAGGGGGCTCTTCCAATGAGCAGTTCTTC. It encodes CSVEDPRGTGGSSNEQFF.

This clone was seen a handful of times. The J gene is TRBJ1-1, the V gene TRBV9; D call uncertain. The CDR3 is 16 residues long. Trimming stripped 4 bases from V and 4 bases from J, with 20 bases between. CDR1 is SGDLS and CDR2 is YYNGEE in the germline V gene. This CDR3 reads CASSYRGSGTLTEAFF. The DNA for the CDR3 is TGTGCCAGCAGCTACAGAGGGTCGGGAACCCTCACTGAAGCTTTCTTT.

This clone was found a few times. The CDR3 nucleotides are TGCGCCAGCAGCCAAGAAGGCGGCCGAGCTCTCAATTCACCCCTCCACTTT. Translating it yields CASSQEGGRALNSPLHF. This chain connects TRBV4-1 to TRBJ1-6, with D unclear. The V and J ends lost 0 bases and 7 bases respectively, with 16 bases between them. Germline loops: CDR1 MGHRA, CDR2 YSYEKL. The CDR3 has 17 residues.

The J gene is TRBJ1-5, the V gene TRBV6-6; the D gene is possibly TRBD1 (5 bases). The germline V gene has CDR1 MNHNY and CDR2 SVGAGI (reference sequence). V lost 7 bases to trimming and J lost 5 bases, with 15 bases between them. CDR3 length equals 14 residues. CDR3 sequence: CASTPGGKHQPQHF. The CDR3, as DNA: TGTGCCAGCACCCCCGGGGGGAAGCATCAGCCCCAGCATTTT.

The chain links TRBV7-2 to TRBJ2-4; D is possibly TRBD2 (6 bases). CDR1 is SGHTA and CDR2 is FQGNSA in the germline V gene. Trimming removed 3 bases from V and 0 bases from J, with 15 bases in between. This CDR3 contains 17 residues. DNA for the CDR3: TGTGCCAGCAGCTTTGTAAAGGTGGGACTAGCCAAAAACATTCAGTACTTC. It is translated as CASSFVKVGLAKNIQYF.

The V call is TRBV28, the J call TRBJ2-3, with D uncertain. The CDR3 length is 10 residues. Trimming took off 5 bases at V and 7 bases at J, with 4 bases between the two ends. Germline CDR1 and CDR2: MDHEN and SYDVKM. The CDR3 sequence: CASSRYTQYF. In DNA, the CDR3 is TGTGCCAGCAGTCGTTATACGCAGTATTTT.

This clone showed up just a few times. The chain employs TRBV7-9 and TRBJ2-4; unclear D gene. This CDR3 has 10 amino acids. Germline values: CDR1 SEHNR, CDR2 FQNEAQ (reference sequence). Trimming took 5 bases from V and 5 from J, leaving 1 base between them. In DNA, the CDR3 is TGTGCCAGCAGCCAAAACATTCAGTACTTC. Protein sequence: CASSQNIQYF.

The V gene is TRBV7-2, the J gene TRBJ2-2; 7 nucleotides match TRBD2. CDR1 is SGHTA, CDR2 FQGNSA, per germline. The CDR3 is 13 amino acids. Trimming at V came to 5 bases and at J to 7 bases, leaving 4 bases not matched to a gene. This CDR3 is CASSPGGGGELFF. CDR3 DNA: TGTGCCAGCAGCCCCGGCGGGGGCGGGGAGCTGTTTTTT.